Each of the 32 T cell receptor beta chains below was sequenced from the same sample in a study of shared clonotypes between healthy human individuals. CD45RO negativity and positive selection for CCR7 defined naive CD8 cells, a population that excluded terminally differentiated effector memory CD45RA+ cells. Profiling relied on immunoSEQ multiplex PCR, and the TCRdb table lists in-frame clones only, not all of them. This table has about 2 million clones, approximately 94% appearing once. The sequenced sample consisted of naive CD8+ T cells sorted from blood. The origin of the receptors is a man in his late teens or twenties in good health.

The chain combines TRBV6-5 with TRBJ2-1; D is possibly TRBD2 (6 bases). V was pared by 2 bases and J by 5 bases, with 13 bases between. The CDR3 extends over 15 amino acids. Germline CDR1 and CDR2: MNHEY and SVGAGI. The CDR3 here is CASSYPEGRDNEQFF. The CDR3 bases are TGTGCCAGCAGTTACCCGGAGGGCAGAGACAATGAGCAGTTCTTC.

The chain carries TRBV19 and TRBJ2-7, with TRBD1 matching 9 bases. The CDR3 sequence is 12 residues long. CDR1 is LNHDA, CDR2 SQIVND, per germline (reference sequence). The ends lost 7 bases at V and 4 bases at J; junction bases unmatched: 2. DNA of the CDR3: TGTGCCAGTATTGGGACAGGGTACGAGCAGTACTTC. Residues: CASIGTGYEQYF. The complete variable domain, with remaining parts taken from reference TRBV19 and TRBJ2-7, reads DGGITQSPKYLFRKEGQNVTLSCEQNLNHDAMYWYRQDPGQGLRLIYYSQIVNDFQKGDIAEGYSVSREKKESFPLTVTSAQKNPTAFYLCASIGTGYEQYFGPGTRLTVT.

To note about this clone: A junction boundary mismatches the germline segment, possibly from a read error. J is TRBJ2-5 and V is TRBV7-7; D is unresolved. The CDR3 runs 13 residues. The germline CDR1 and CDR2 sequences are SSHAT and FNYEAQ (reference sequence). The CDR3 DNA reads as TGTGCTAGCAGTCCAGATTCTATAGAGACCCAGTACTTC. This encodes CASSPDSIETQYF.

The V and J genes are TRBV6-1 and TRBJ1-2; a possible D gene is TRBD1 (5 bases). The V gene lost 3 bases and the J gene lost 7 bases, with 21 bases spanning the gap. The CDR3 covers 16 residues. Germline values: CDR1 MNHNS, CDR2 SASEGT. The CDR3 bases are TGTGCCAGCAGTGACGCAGGCAGGGAACATCTAGGTGGCTACACCTTC. Its translation: CASSDAGREHLGGYTF.

The rearrangement links TRBV4-3 to TRBJ2-7, with 9 bases lining up with TRBD2. V lost 0 bases, J lost 3 bases, and 6 bases stayed unmatched. This CDR3 contains 16 residues. Germline-derived CDR1 and CDR2 are LGHNA and YSLEER. The CDR3 DNA sequence: TGCGCCAGCAGCCAAGATCAAGGCGGGGGGGGCTACGAGCAGTACTTC. It translates to CASSQDQGGGGYEQYF.

In the case of this clone: Within the sample, other DNA sequences also encode this same CDR3. The V and J genes are TRBV5-4 and TRBJ1-1; unclear D gene. Germline lookup yields CDR1 SGHNT and CDR2 YYREEE (reference sequence). The CDR3 contains 13 residues. V was shortened by 0 bases and J by 4 bases, with 7 bases between the two germline ends. The DNA of the CDR3 is TGTGCCAGCAGCTTGGGGGGTCTCACTGAAGCTTTCTTT. Its translation is CASSLGGLTEAFF. Variable domain in full (rest from reference TRBV5-4 and TRBJ1-1): ETGVTQSPTHLIKTRGQQVTLRCSSQSGHNTVSWYQQALGQGPQFIFQYYREEENGRGNFPPRFSGLQFPNYSSELNVNALELDDSALYLCASSLGGLTEAFFGQGTRLTVV.

The V gene is TRBV29-1, the J gene TRBJ2-3; D not certain. Germline values: CDR1 SQVTM, CDR2 ANQGSEA. There are 13 residues in the CDR3. With 2 bases removed from V and 8 bases from J, the gap between germline ends came to 14 bases. The CDR3 here is CSVESRDGPTQYF. The CDR3, as DNA: TGCAGCGTTGAAAGCCGAGACGGGCCTACGCAGTATTTT.

The V gene is TRBV27, the J gene TRBJ2-5; a weak D match, TRBD2 (7 bases). The germline CDR1 and CDR2 sequences are MNHEY and SMNVEV (reference sequence). The CDR3 contains 15 residues. The V end lost 1 base, the J end lost 4 bases, and 13 bases lay between the germline ends. Here the CDR3 reads CASSLWPGEGETQYF. CDR3 bases: TGTGCCAGCAGTTTATGGCCAGGGGAGGGAGAGACCCAGTACTTC.

This sequence joins TRBV21-1 and TRBJ2-1; the table's D call, TRBD2, was not checked against the DNA. TRBV21-1 is termed a pseudogene. This CDR3 is 14 amino acids long. In DNA, the CDR3 is TGTGCCAGCAGCAAACGGCAGGGAGGGAATGAGCAGTTCTTC. Its translation: CASSKRQGGNEQFF.

The chain is built from TRBV27 and TRBJ2-7; D is unclear. V lost 6 bases and J lost 3, with 12 bases in between. The CDR3 length is 13 residues. The germline V gene has CDR1 MNHEY and CDR2 SMNVEV (reference sequence). As DNA, the CDR3 is TGTGCCAGCAGCCACGGATCCCTCTACGAGCAGTACTTC. Its translation is CASSHGSLYEQYF.

The V and J genes are TRBV5-1 and TRBJ1-4; the D is unclear. The CDR3 totals 14 residues. CDR1 and CDR2 (germline): SGHRS, YFSETQ. V lost 2 bases and J 5 bases, leaving 10 bases between the germline ends. CDR3 sequence (DNA): TGCGCCAGCAGCTTTACCAGCGTCAATGAAAAACTGTTTTTT. This translates into CASSFTSVNEKLFF.

The chain employs TRBV14 and TRBJ2-5; TRBD2 matches at 8 bases. The CDR3 totals 15 residues. Trimming at V came to 5 bases and at J to 4 bases, leaving 9 bases not matched to a gene. Germline loops: CDR1 SGHDN, CDR2 FVKESK. CDR3: CASSFSAGVLETQYF. The DNA of the CDR3 is TGTGCCAGCAGCTTCTCAGCGGGAGTCTTAGAGACCCAGTACTTC.

The genes are TRBV5-6 and TRBJ1-1; TRBD1 might be the D (5 bases). The CDR3 is made up of 15 amino acids. Trimming took off 4 bases at V and 3 bases at J, with 16 bases between the two ends. Germline V gene data show CDR1 as SGHDT and CDR2 as YYEEEE. The CDR3 DNA sequence: TGTGCCAGCAGCCCACCGGGCGGGGGTTACACTGAAGCTTTCTTT. Protein sequence: CASSPPGGGYTEAFF.

The rearrangement joins TRBV27 to TRBJ2-2; D ambiguous. Germline V gene sequence: CDR1 MNHEY, CDR2 SMNVEV (reference sequence). V lost 5 bases to trimming and J lost 4 bases, with 14 bases between them. The CDR3 length is 15 residues. The CDR3 nucleotides are TGTGCCAGCAGTCCACTGGCAAGTCCCACCGGGGAGCTGTTTTTT. This translates into CASSPLASPTGELFF.

Note on this clone: One end of the junction varies from germline; a read error may be responsible. The chain recombines TRBV7-7 with TRBJ2-7, with 11 bases matching TRBD1. This CDR3 spans 15 amino acids. The V gene's germline CDR1 is SSHAT and CDR2 FNYEAQ (reference sequence). The CDR3 coding sequence is TGTGCTAGCAGCTCGGGACAGGGGGGTTCCTACGAGCAGTACTTC. It codes for CASSSGQGGSYEQYF.

The chain has TRBV7-6 and TRBJ2-1; 9 positions match TRBD2. V lost 5 bases to trimming and J lost 5 bases; unmatched junction nucleotides: 10. The CDR3 extends over 16 amino acids. Germline lookup yields CDR1 SGHVS and CDR2 FNYEAQ. CDR3 in DNA: TGTGCCAGCAGCGAAGACACTAGCGGGCCTCACAATGAGCAGTTCTTC. Its translation is CASSEDTSGPHNEQFF.

J is TRBJ1-4 and V is TRBV7-8; 9 bases are a match to TRBD1. The CDR3 runs to 17 residues. V lost 5 bases to trimming and J lost 8 bases; unmatched junction nucleotides: 15. Germline assignment: CDR1 SGHVS and CDR2 FQNEAQ. The CDR3, as DNA: TGTGCCAGCAGCCTTGTCCCTCCCGGGACAGGGAACGAAAAACTGTTTTTT. It translates to CASSLVPPGTGNEKLFF.

There are a few counts of this clone. The same CDR3 also results from other DNA sequences found in this sample. The V gene is TRBV6-6, the J gene TRBJ1-1; no clear D. Deletions cut 2 bases from V and 1 base from J, with 5 bases between. The CDR3 extends over 13 amino acids. Germline CDR1 reads MNHNY; CDR2 reads SVGAGI (reference sequence). CDR3 DNA sequence: TGTGCCAGCAGTTACGGCGGGAACACTGAAGCTTTCTTT. Protein: CASSYGGNTEAFF.

The chain links TRBV10-2 to TRBJ2-1; D not resolved. Germline values: CDR1 WSHSY, CDR2 SAAADI. V lost 8 bases and J lost 4, with 15 bases in between. The CDR3 totals 14 residues. The CDR3 region has the DNA TGCGCCAGCGGGTCCGGCTCCCATTACAATGAGCAGTTCTTC. Translation: CASGSGSHYNEQFF.

The rearrangement joins TRBV11-2 to TRBJ1-2; D might be TRBD1 (6 bases). The V and J ends lost 0 bases and 7 bases respectively, with 15 bases between them. The CDR3 covers 15 residues. Germline V gives CDR1 SGHAT, CDR2 FQNNGV. The CDR3 nucleotides are TGTGCCAGCAGCTTAGAAGGGGGTTGGGTTGTTGGCTACACCTTC. Protein sequence: CASSLEGGWVVGYTF. The whole variable domain, remainder taken from reference TRBV11-2 and TRBJ1-2, is EAGVAQSPRYKIIEKRQSVAFWCNPISGHATLYWYQQILGQGPKLLIQFQNNGVVDDSQLPKDRFSAERLKGVDSTLKIQPAKLEDSAVYLCASSLEGGWVVGYTFGSGTRLTVV.

The J gene is TRBJ1-1, the V gene TRBV4-3, with 8 bases aligning to TRBD1. The CDR3 runs 15 residues. The J segment lost 6 bases and the V segment lost 0 bases, leaving 6 bases of the junction unmatched. Germline CDR1 is LGHNA and CDR2 is YSLEER. CDR3 region: CASSQDHPGGPEAFF. CDR3 nucleotide sequence: TGCGCCAGCAGCCAAGATCATCCAGGGGGCCCTGAAGCTTTCTTT.

The chain links TRBV28 to TRBJ2-2; D might be TRBD1 or TRBD2, each matching 5 bases. Germline-derived CDR1 and CDR2 are MDHEN and SYDVKM. This CDR3 is 16 amino acids long. Trimming cost V 4 bases and J 1 base, with 13 bases left between them. The CDR3 is CASSSRGRQNTGELFF. Here the CDR3 DNA reads TGTGCCAGCAGTTCCCGGGGCAGGCAGAACACCGGGGAGCTGTTTTTT. The full variable domain, with the rest looked up from reference TRBV28 and TRBJ2-2, is DVKVTQSSRYLVKRTGEKVFLECVQDMDHENMFWYRQDPGLGLRLIYFSYDVKMKEKGDIPEGYSVSREKKERFSLILESASTNQTSMYLCASSSRGRQNTGELFFGEGSRLTVL.

This sequence joins TRBV5-1 and TRBJ2-2; 12 nucleotides match TRBD1. The V gene's germline CDR1 is SGHRS and CDR2 YFSETQ. The length of the CDR3 is 16 residues. The ends lost 4 bases at V and 5 bases at J; junction bases unmatched: 6. Here the CDR3 reads CASSPGQGAGTGELFF. CDR3 coding DNA: TGCGCCAGCAGCCCGGGACAGGGGGCAGGGACCGGGGAGCTGTTTTTT.

The chain recombines TRBV29-1 with TRBJ2-7, with 13 bases aligning to TRBD2. The V and J ends lost 5 bases and 4 bases, in that order; junction bases with no gene match: 8. Germline V gives CDR1 SQVTM, CDR2 ANQGSEA. The CDR3 is 15 amino acids. Written as DNA, the CDR3 is TGCAGCGTTATCGGACTAGCGGGAGATCCTTACGAGCAGTACTTC. As protein: CSVIGLAGDPYEQYF.

The rearrangement links TRBV6-6 to TRBJ1-1, with unresolved D. Germline V gene data show CDR1 as MNHNY and CDR2 as SVGAGI (reference sequence). CDR3 length: 12 residues. Trimming shortened V by 8 bases and J by 1 base, and 8 bases separated the two germline ends. CDR3 sequence reads: CASDRGNTEAFF. CDR3 DNA sequence: TGTGCCAGCGACCGGGGGAACACTGAAGCTTTCTTT.

The J gene is TRBJ2-3, the V gene TRBV6-5; TRBD2 matches at 8 bases. J was trimmed by 3 bases and V by 2 bases; bases with no gene match: 7. The germline CDR1 and CDR2 sequences are MNHEY and SVGAGI. The CDR3 loop spans 16 amino acids. The CDR3 region is CASSYAGGGPTDTQYF. In nucleotides, the CDR3 is TGTGCCAGCAGTTACGCGGGGGGAGGGCCGACAGATACGCAGTATTTT.

The chain carries TRBV18 and TRBJ2-1, with 7 bases lining up with TRBD1. The CDR3 extends over 15 amino acids. The V segment lost 4 bases and the J segment 9 bases; nucleotides outside the gene matches: 12. In germline, CDR1 is KGHSH, CDR2 LQKENI. CDR3 sequence (DNA): TGTGCCAGCTCACTCTCCATGACAGGGAAGTTTGAGCAGTTCTTC. Its translation: CASSLSMTGKFEQFF. Using reference TRBV18 and TRBJ2-1 for the parts outside the CDR3, the full variable domain is NAGVMQNPRHLVRRRGQEARLRCSPMKGHSHVYWYRQLPEEGLKFMVYLQKENIIDESGMPKERFSAEFPKEGPSILRIQQVVRGDSAAYFCASSLSMTGKFEQFFGPGTRLTVL.

This sequence joins TRBV30 and TRBJ2-3; perhaps D is TRBD1 or TRBD2 (6 bases each). V was pared by 2 bases and J by 6 bases, with 12 bases between. Germline values: CDR1 GTSNPN, CDR2 SVGIG (reference sequence). CDR3 length: 13 residues. The CDR3: CAWSFGGVDTQYF. Here the CDR3 DNA reads TGTGCCTGGAGTTTCGGGGGCGTGGATACGCAGTATTTT.

This sequence joins TRBV27 and TRBJ1-6; TRBD1 might be the D (5 bases). The CDR3 is 15 amino acids. Trimming stripped 1 base from V and 10 bases from J, with 14 bases between. Germline loops: CDR1 MNHEY, CDR2 SMNVEV (reference sequence). The CDR3 sequence is CASSLLGGGKSPLHF. The CDR3 DNA sequence: TGTGCCAGCAGTTTATTGGGGGGGGGAAAGTCACCCCTCCACTTT.

The chain carries TRBV13 and TRBJ2-3; D is ambiguous. CDR3 length equals 15 residues. CDR1 and CDR2 (germline): PRHDT, FYEKMQ (reference sequence). V lost 5 bases to trimming and J lost 1 base, with 13 bases between them. This CDR3 is CASSPGSLGTDTQYF. The CDR3 region has the DNA TGTGCCAGCAGCCCCGGAAGCTTGGGCACAGATACGCAGTATTTT.

The V and J genes are TRBV7-9 and TRBJ1-2; 9 bases are a match to TRBD1. The length of the CDR3 is 14 residues. Germline V gives CDR1 SEHNR, CDR2 FQNEAQ (reference sequence). V was clipped by 4 bases and J by 2 bases; unmatched bases: 2. CDR3 nucleotides: TGTGCCAGCAGCTGGGACAGGGCGAACTATGGCTACACCTTC. Amino acid sequence: CASSWDRANYGYTF.

In regard to this clone: The identical CDR3 is also encoded by other nucleotide sequences in the sample. The genes are TRBV5-4 and TRBJ2-7; D remains unclear. This CDR3 has 13 residues. The V gene's germline CDR1 is SGHNT and CDR2 YYREEE (reference sequence). The ends were cut back, 2 bases at V and 0 bases at J, with 6 bases in the middle. CDR3 in amino acids: CASSFTGSYEQYF. The DNA for the CDR3 is TGTGCCAGCAGCTTCACTGGCTCCTACGAGCAGTACTTC.